Listed below are T cell receptor beta chains from one sample, sequenced in a study of blood T cell repertoires in COVID-19. Profiled with immunoSEQ multiplex PCR; TCRdb holds only in-frame clones, not every one. The repertoire holds 260,000 or so clones, with 88% as singletons. The sample consisted of PBMCs or T cells enriched from blood (not recorded which). The receptors derive from a woman aged 40 to 49 with acute COVID-19. The CDR3 runs from the conserved cysteine through the conserved F or W.

v_call cdr3_aa
TRBV5-1 CASSPTGGDGYGYTF
TRBV4-1 CASSQRTSGITNNEQFF
TRBV10-3 CAISEGTGAPGNTEAFF
TRBV29-1 CSVESVLYEKLFF
TRBV28 CASSLWGGGRIGNTIYF
TRBV6-2/TRBV6-3 CASSSGLERVYNEQFF
TRBV7-9 CASSPNFPRRMNTEAFF
TRBV29-1 CSAMGQHNAGNTIYF
TRBV2 CASKSDRGGETQYF
TRBV19 CASSATGSSYEQYF
TRBV4-1 CASSQDPSGRAGTQYF
TRBV29-1 CSVEAGGQDTQYF
TRBV4-3 CASSPRGSTDTQYF
TRBV5-1 CASSFGTTNTEAFF
TRBV6-5 CASSYSPEQKETQYF
TRBV7-7 CASSLRTSGSIDTQYF
TRBV5-4 CASSLRTGGLLVGYGYTF
TRBV5-6 CASSFQGAQPQHF
TRBV11-2 CASSLVGAQNEKLFF
TRBV27 CASSSLGEDNYGYTF
TRBV12-3/TRBV12-4 CASRRQGNEKLFF
TRBV7-2 CASSSSGQGNTEAFF
TRBV7-2 CASSFGGFVSGNTIYF
TRBV3-1/TRBV3-2 CASSQSYTGPQPQHF
TRBV6-6 CASSAPGGNQPQHF
TRBV27 CASIRETQYF
TRBV5-1 CASSPSGSLYNEQFF
TRBV6-5 CASSLEAFSTDTQYF
TRBV30 CACRPRDRRYSVDTIYF
TRBV27 CASSLMTGPVYGYTF
TRBV30 CAWRALQNMNTEAFF
TRBV19 CASRGLADKSYEQYF
TRBV28 CASRSTGDEQFF
TRBV7-9 CASSLAQQRDSPLHF
TRBV7-9 CASSLGATTNEKLFF
TRBV5-1 CASSLWTNTEAFF
TRBV12-3/TRBV12-4 CASSLGASGYTF
TRBV28 CASTGTVSLGNTIYF
TRBV10-1 CASSDGQGFYTF
TRBV19 CASMARLSGNTIYF
TRBV7-3 CASSLTSAGYYGYTF
TRBV6-1 CASSEGLAGFYEQYF